This is a list of T cell receptor beta chains from one sample in a study of cytomegalovirus exposure and HLA in healthy donors. Method: immunoSEQ multiplex PCR; TCRdb's copy keeps in-frame clones and lacks some. Of around 200,000 clones in the sample, over 80% were seen once. The sequenced material came from PBMCs. The source is a man between 40 and 49 years old in good health and CMV-seropositive. Both conserved end residues are part of each CDR3. The order of the fields is V gene, clone size, CDR3 protein. Clone size is shown for a subset of rows, as once, few, many or a class of expanded clone.

TRBV25-1 | . | CASEGGGPPHTDTQYF
TRBV9 | . | CASSVAGTSDEQFF
TRBV4-1 | . | CASSQDQAGVSTDTQYF
TRBV19 | once | CARGGTRGGKEKLFF
TRBV6-6 | . | CASIPREGSPYEQYF
TRBV9 | . | CASSPSRGRYEQYF
TRBV7-2 | . | CASSFPGQLNSPLHF
TRBV10-3 | . | CASQLRESQPQHF
TRBV4-1 | . | CASSQAPGTGGYEQYF
TRBV9 | once | CASSVGLAGWDNEQFF
TRBV5-6 | . | CASSYLGEQYF
TRBV9 | few | CASSVGQAGLLMNTEAFF
TRBV5-4 | . | CASSIRTGTYEQYF
TRBV6-5 | once | CASSSGLGNEQFF
TRBV7-9 | . | CASSPRTGDTEAFF
TRBV7-2 | . | CASSLRGSGGADEQFF
TRBV6-6 | . | CASDREGVPDTQYF
TRBV25-1 | . | CASTRVAGELFF
TRBV7-3 | . | CASSLNLAGGRNEQFF
TRBV28 | . | CASSRDFAQAKNIQYF
TRBV7-3 | . | CASSLNGARRVEAFF
TRBV5-1 | . | CASSLAPGYEQYF
TRBV7-2 | . | CASTGGGARTDTQYF
TRBV5-4 | . | CASSPHRGPQETQYF
TRBV19 | . | CASTPRNRGPGANVLTF
TRBV4-2 | few | CASSQLGLNQPQHF
TRBV10-3 | . | CAISESMAGVGSPLHF
TRBV4-3 | . | CASSQVGGEQYF
TRBV6-5 | . | CASQGLAIPYEQYF
TRBV11-1 | once | CASSFKNTEAFF
TRBV2 | . | CAAMGRSSGANVLTF
TRBV7-6 | . | CASSIPQGLNTEAFF
TRBV4-3 | . | CASSQDPAGGLINEQFF
TRBV18 | . | CASSPPSNRGEAFF
TRBV7-2 | . | CASSLGGGAGNIQYF
TRBV19 | . | CASSLGTGGTEAFF
TRBV9 | few | CASTSGGGNGYTF
TRBV27 | . | CASGQAPEGPQHF
TRBV19 | . | CASTDSSRSYEQYF
TRBV6-6 | few | CASSRQGGSYEQYF
TRBV4-3 | few | CASSQEQGRENEKLFF
TRBV5-4 | . | CASSLAGGRSLGTDTQYF
TRBV4-1 | . | CASSQNLRGESNQPQHF
TRBV27 | . | CASSFRGTGGGYTF
TRBV5-1 | few | CASSFSGTSPHEQFF
TRBV9 | . | CASSGGGYGYGYTF
TRBV7-8 | . | CASSYRNEKLFF
TRBV7-9 | . | CASSLPETGWVGYTF
TRBV29-1 | few | CSVTASPSTDTQYF
TRBV6-5 | once | CASSYGSGNQPQHF
TRBV11-3 | . | CASSLGGSSYEQYF
TRBV5-1 | . | CASSLDGRTRSPLHF
TRBV2 | . | CASSPHWTGGDTEAFF
TRBV2 | . | CASSDTSGGPLYEQYF
TRBV2 | once | CASSADRGLYNEQFF
TRBV9 | few | CASSATGVTQYF
TRBV4-3 | . | CASSGTYGGEGGTQYF
TRBV27 | . | CASSPSTGAYEETQYF
TRBV9 | . | CASSVGTSGGDQYF